The source of this T cell receptor (beta chain) is a study of HIV-infected patients and healthy controls. MiXCR, run by TCRdb on the 5' RACE reads, gives a single entry per CDR3 protein. This table holds around 58,000 distinct CDR3 sequences, under 25% found once. The CDR3 has 14 residues. V dropped 0 bases and J dropped 5 bases, with 9 bases sitting between them. Germline CDR1 SGHDT, CDR2 YYEEEE. This clonotype was sampled from a human donor in good health. Sequencing was carried out using CD4+ T cells from blood. The gene calls are TRBV5-6 and TRBJ1-5; D remains unclear. The CDR3: CASSLVGNDQPQHF. Here the CDR3 DNA reads TGTGCCAGCAGCTTGGTTGGGAATGATCAGCCCCAGCATTTT.